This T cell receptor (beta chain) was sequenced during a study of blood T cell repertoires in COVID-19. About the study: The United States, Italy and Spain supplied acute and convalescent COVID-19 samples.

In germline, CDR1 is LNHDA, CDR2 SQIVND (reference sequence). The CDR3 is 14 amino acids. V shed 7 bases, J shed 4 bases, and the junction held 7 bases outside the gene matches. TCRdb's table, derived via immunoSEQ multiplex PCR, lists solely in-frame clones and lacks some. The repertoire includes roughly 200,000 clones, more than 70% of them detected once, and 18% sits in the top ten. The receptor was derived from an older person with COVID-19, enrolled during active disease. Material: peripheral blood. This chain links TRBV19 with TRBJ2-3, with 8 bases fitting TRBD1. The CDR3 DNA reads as TGTGCCAGTACCCAAGGACAGGGCGCAGATACGCAGTATTTT. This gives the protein CASTQGQGADTQYF.